This T cell receptor beta chain was sequenced in a study of T cells in Graves' hyperthyroidism and ophthalmopathy. RNA transcripts were the template for amplifying TCR beta CDR3 regions. First-round RT-PCR with HTBI primers amplified the TCR CDR3 region. TCRdb passed the multiplex PCR reads through MiXCR, listing each CDR3 protein once. This table has roughly 710,000 distinct CDR3 sequences, under 45% appearing once. Sequenced input: blood. This receptor was obtained from a woman aged 40 to 49 with Graves' hyperthyroidism.

CDR3 protein: CSVVMGLAGGYTIYF. CDR3 nucleotides: TGCAGCGTTGTTATGGGACTAGCGGGAGGATACACCATATATTTT. This chain joins TRBV29-1 and TRBJ1-3; weak D call: TRBD1 (5 bases). CDR1 and CDR2 (germline): SQVTM, ANQGSEA. The germline V and J ends were trimmed by 4 bases and 8 bases, with 21 bases remaining between them. The CDR3 totals 15 residues.